This TCR beta chain is drawn from a study of regulatory T cells in long-lasting Graves disease (dated by TCRdb to the early 2020s). In terms of the full investigation: Antithyroid drugs had been taken for less than 3 months by newly diagnosed Graves' disease patients. A total of 33 samples were covered by TCR sequencing, comprising about 13 persistent and roughly 20 newly diagnosed Graves' disease patients. Peripheral blood TCR sequencing and RNA sequencing compared persistent Graves' disease patients with newly diagnosed Graves' disease patients. The study was registered as a clinical trial and conducted in China.

Many counts were recorded for this clonotype. Its antigen is currently not known. Base-call qualities are not available, and no considerably larger clone is one nucleotide away. Interpreted using the paper, the time point label stands for: newly diagnosed GD, antithyroid drugs for less than 3 months. For both TCR sequencing and RNA sequencing, RNA was extracted from PBMCs using TRIzol. Graves' disease was diagnosed according to American Thyroid Association guidelines. Patients for the study were recruited at an endocrinology department in Xi'an, China. Each patient gave about 10 milliliters of peripheral blood, collected in an EDTA anticoagulant tube. Ficoll Paque Plus density gradient separation was used to isolate PBMCs, and no further T cell sorting was done. An Agilent 2100 Bioanalyzer and agarose gel were used to check RNA quality, while a NanoDrop 2000 measured RNA concentration. Results the study describes overall, beyond this receptor: More public clonotypes were shared among persistent patients (roughly 3,000) than among newly diagnosed patients (under 1,000). TRBV28, TRBJ1-2 and TRBJ2-5 were preferentially used in persistent disease, while TRBV20-1 and TRBJ2-1 were favored in newly diagnosed disease. Compared with newly diagnosed patients, patients with persistent Graves' disease had lower TCR Shannon entropy and fewer highly expanded clones, which suggests clonal expansion. Peripheral blood alone was examined, since thyroid tissue, which constituted the primary lesion, could not be accessed. The small sample size was acknowledged by the authors as a limitation that may reduce accuracy. Sequencing and analysis were restricted to the TCR beta chain.

Libraries were prepared through multiplex PCR. Sequenced on an Illumina HiSeq 4000. CDR3 regions were amplified by Arm-PCR with iRepertoire HTBI primers to construct TCR beta libraries. Gel purification was performed on PCR products prior to sequencing. Per the source publication's procedure: Gene usage analysis of CDR3 amino acid clonotypes relied on the roughly 60 TRBV and 15 or so TRBJ segments identified across samples. Filtered high-quality paired reads were merged into contigs using COPE and FqMerger. BLAST was used to align contigs to IMGT TRBV, TRBD and TRBJ reference genes, and CDR3 was defined according to IMGT. Highly expanded clones were defined as clonotypes with a frequency above 0.1%. Shannon entropy served as the measure of repertoire diversity, while the Gini coefficient captured V-J evenness. A clonotype was considered public if more than one individual shared it. Using fastp trimming at Q25 and MiXCR clonotype assembly, TCRdb reanalyzed the public sequencing data and kept in-frame beta chains. Rows are unified per CDR3 protein, each entry keeping the most common DNA and genes. TCRdb's processing, not the study's, gives the V and J calls here. This sample lists over 200,000 distinct CDR3 sequences; about 17% were detected once. More than 20% of the sample is taken by the ten largest.

As encoded in the germline V gene, CDR1 is SQVTM while CDR2 is ANQGSEA. V is cut by 5 bases and J by 4 bases, and the space between the germline ends is 13 bases. Inclusive of the bounding cysteine and phenylalanine, the CDR3 is 13 residues long. Only the CDR3 DNA is retained, 39 bases long and in frame from the first base. This clonotype was obtained from a female donor with Graves disease. Sequenced material: peripheral blood mononuclear cells (PBMCs), taken at new diagnosis, from a patient treated with antithyroid drugs. Here the chain combines TRBV29-1 and TRBJ2-3; TRBD2 might be the D gene, on 7 matching bases. The CDR3 here reads CSVKGGAADTQYF. The nucleotides read TGCAGCGTTAAAGGGGGGGCTGCAGATACGCAGTATTTT.